A single sample is the source of the 11 T cell receptor beta chains below, sequenced in a study of breast tumors, draining lymph nodes, adjacent tissues listed by TCRdb under 2016. Library preparation used multiplex PCR. TCRdb names Illumina HiSeq 2000 as the instrument used. TCRdb reworked the public reads: Q25 trimming with fastp, MiXCR clone assembly, productive beta chains retained. Entries are consolidated by CDR3 protein sequence, retaining the most common genes and DNA. The sample has some 140,000 distinct CDR3 sequences on record, approximately 20% of them singletons. The top ten clones comprise about 2.6% of the sample. Lymph node samples came from the axillary draining lymph nodes of breast cancer patients. The source material was axillary lymph node tissue. The receptors come from a female donor with breast cancer. Some clones in this sample may be carry-over from other donors' samples.

Comment on this clonotype: It is likely a read error, because the conserved phenylalanine at the end of the CDR3 is missing. The chain links TRBV7-2 to TRBJ2-1; 10 nucleotides line up with TRBD1. Germline V gene sequence: CDR1 SGHTA, CDR2 FQGNSA. The V gene end was trimmed by 5 bases and the J gene end by 2 bases; junction bases not matched to a gene: 3. This CDR3 comprises 15 residues. The CDR3 DNA is TGTGCCAGCAGCCCTGGGACAGGGGCCTACAATGAGCAGTTCCTC. Protein product: CASSPGTGAYNEQFL.

Notes on this clonotype: A much larger clone differs from this one at a single base, so this may be a read error. The chain recombines TRBV19 with TRBJ2-1; D is possibly TRBD2 (5 bases). The CDR3 length is 11 residues. Germline values: CDR1 LNHDA, CDR2 SQIVND (reference sequence). The CDR3 sequence is CASRRGGEQLF. As DNA, the CDR3 is TGTGCCAGTCGTAGAGGAGGTGAGCAGCTCTTC.

This clonotype was counted a single time. This may stem from a read error, because a much larger clone lies one nucleotide away. The V call is TRBV24-1, the J call TRBJ1-5; TRBD1 matches at 8 bases. Germline V gives CDR1 KGHDR, CDR2 SFDVKD. The length of the CDR3 is 17 residues. After removal of 5 bases from V and 6 bases from J, the junction contained 14 bases not matched to a gene. In DNA form, the CDR3 reads TGTGCCACCAGTGTCTCAAGACAGGGGCCCCTAGGTCAGCCCCAGCATTTT. The encoded protein is CATSVSRQGPLGQPQHF.

This clonotype was counted many times. The gene calls are TRBV6-5 and TRBJ2-3; 11 nucleotides line up with TRBD2. CDR1 MNHEY and CDR2 SVGAGI come from the germline V gene. The V segment lost 7 bases and the J segment 5 bases; nucleotides outside the gene matches: 5. The CDR3 length is 14 residues. The CDR3 here is CASKLAGVVDTQYF. CDR3 nucleotide sequence: TGTGCCAGCAAACTAGCGGGAGTCGTAGATACGCAGTATTTT.

This clonotype has ten or more counts. The gene calls are TRBV7-8 and TRBJ1-2; the D gene is possibly TRBD1 (5 bases). Germline lookup yields CDR1 SGHVS and CDR2 FQNEAQ. V was trimmed by 2 bases and J by 2 bases, leaving 9 bases between them. CDR3 length: 14 amino acids. The CDR3 DNA is TGTGCCAGCAGCTTAAGGGCAGGGAACTATGGCTACACCTTC. It specifies CASSLRAGNYGYTF.

This clonotype appeared many times. V usage is TRBV6-1 and J usage is TRBJ2-1; 9 bases line up with TRBD2. The germline V gene has CDR1 MNHNS and CDR2 SASEGT. The CDR3 covers 20 residues. With V trimmed by 7 bases and J by 5 bases, 24 bases remained unmatched. CDR3 in amino acids: CASTIGQAILAGGPHNEQFF. DNA of the CDR3: TGTGCCAGCACCATTGGACAGGCTATTCTGGCGGGAGGGCCCCACAATGAGCAGTTCTTC.

This clonotype was detected ten times or more. The rearrangement uses TRBV3-1 and TRBJ2-7; the D is unclear. This CDR3 is 13 amino acids long. Per the germline V gene, CDR1 is LGHDT and CDR2 is YNNKEL (reference sequence). V was shortened by 6 bases and J by 0 bases, with 9 bases between the two germline ends. The CDR3 reads CASRAPDSYEQYF. The CDR3 coding sequence is TGTGCCAGCAGGGCGCCGGACTCCTACGAGCAGTACTTC.

At least ten counts were recorded for this clonotype. The chain joins TRBV10-1 to TRBJ2-3; D gene uncertain. CDR1 WNHNN and CDR2 SYGVQD come from the germline V gene (reference sequence). The CDR3 loop spans 13 amino acids. The V gene lost 2 bases and the J gene lost 1 base, with 4 bases spanning the gap. The CDR3 DNA is TGCGCCAGCAGTGAGAGGGGCACAGATACGCAGTATTTT. Protein: CASSERGTDTQYF.

There are many counts of this clonotype. The chain uses TRBV19 and TRBJ2-5, with D unclear. Trimming left V 8 bases short and J 2 bases short, with 12 bases between. The length of the CDR3 is 13 residues. The germline gives CDR1 LNHDA, CDR2 SQIVND (reference sequence). The CDR3, as DNA: TGTGCCAGTGGTTTAACAGAACAAGAGACCCAGTACTTC. Protein sequence: CASGLTEQETQYF.

A note on this clonotype: A much larger clone sits a single nucleotide away, making a read error possible. The conserved closing phenylalanine or tryptophan is absent in this CDR3, likely reflecting a read error. J is TRBJ2-7 and V is TRBV7-9; D assignment may be TRBD1 or TRBD2 (5 bases each). CDR3 length: 13 amino acids. Germline CDR1 SEHNR, CDR2 FQNEAQ (reference sequence). Trimming left V 5 bases short and J 6 bases short, with 14 bases between. The CDR3 DNA reads TGTGCCAGCAGCCAAGTCCGGGGCAGCGAGCAGTACTCC. Encoded protein: CASSQVRGSEQYS.

In its sample, this clonotype was seen many times. This sequence joins TRBV5-1 and TRBJ1-2, with 9 bases lining up with TRBD1. V lost 2 bases and J lost 5; bases outside the gene matches: 4. This CDR3 has 14 amino acids. In germline, CDR1 is SGHRS, CDR2 YFSETQ. The CDR3 coding sequence is TGCGCCAGCAGCTTACAGACAGGGGGATATGGCTACACCTTC. Translated: CASSLQTGGYGYTF.